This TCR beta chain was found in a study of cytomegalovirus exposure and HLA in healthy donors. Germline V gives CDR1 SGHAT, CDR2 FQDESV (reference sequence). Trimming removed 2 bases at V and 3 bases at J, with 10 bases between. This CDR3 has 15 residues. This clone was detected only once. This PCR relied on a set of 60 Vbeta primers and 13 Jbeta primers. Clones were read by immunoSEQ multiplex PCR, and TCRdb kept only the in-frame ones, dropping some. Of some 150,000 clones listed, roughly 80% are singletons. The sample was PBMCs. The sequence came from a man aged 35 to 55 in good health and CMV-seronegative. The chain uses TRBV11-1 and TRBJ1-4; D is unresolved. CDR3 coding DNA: TGTGCCAGCAGCTTATTGACAAACCCTAATGAAAAACTGTTTTTT. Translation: CASSLLTNPNEKLFF.